This T cell receptor (beta chain) was obtained from a study of blood T cell repertoires in COVID-19 (dated by TCRdb to 2018 to 2021). With regard to the full study: Samples from collaborators originated in the United States, Italy and Spain and spanned both the acute and convalescent phases of COVID-19. The material from the prospective study consisted of cDNA or gDNA derived from T cells, B-cell-depleted T cells, or PBMCs. Deeply sampled blood TCRbeta repertoires from subjects exposed to, actively infected with, or recovered from COVID-19 were included in the dataset. The repertoires were released in a freely available public database meant as a resource for research on the immune response to SARS-CoV-2. The samples were drawn from two sources: the first 160 participants of the ongoing ImmuneRACE study, and fewer than 1,500 subjects contributed by 6 global collaborators. Sample metadata almost always included a de-identified subject ID, COVID-19 status, age in years and sex. Where HLA class I and class II types were available, the types were taken from metadata supplied by the sample provider, not from assay-based typing. Findings and caveats that apply to the study as a whole: Clinical and demographic metadata were provided uncurated, with the amount varying by source and participant.

Participants in the prospective study were enrolled through a virtual design, were aged about 18 to 89 years, and lived in 24 United States geographic areas. In the prospective study, participants were assigned to cohorts based on the clinical history participants reported in a screening survey and a study questionnaire. Mobile phlebotomists in the prospective study collected whole blood, serum and a nasopharyngeal or oropharyngeal swab from every participant. Participants in the prospective study had the option to provide additional blood draws and questionnaires over a roughly two-month period. Before DNA extraction, prospective study blood samples were shipped either frozen or at room temperature. As to this clone: What this receptor recognizes is not known. The input lacks base qualities; no much larger clone sits a single base away.

The CDR3 starts with the cysteine, ends with the phenylalanine, and has 14 residues. Only the CDR3 portion is preserved as DNA: 42 bases, with reading frame beginning at the first base. Taken from the germline V gene, the CDR1 and CDR2 loops are SNHLY and FYNNEI. V is trimmed back by 7 bases and J by 6 bases, and the junction contains 10 bases that no gene match accounts for. TCRbeta CDR3 regions were amplified from genomic DNA using the immunoSEQ Assay, a bias-controlled multiplex PCR. In the original analysis: Within the assay, amplification of reference gene primers was used to estimate how many nucleated cells each sample contained. Sequence reads were collapsed and filtered to measure the absolute abundance of every unique TCRbeta CDR3 rearrangement. Productive Simpson clonality was computed per sample as the square root of Simpson's diversity index over productive rearrangements. Imported from immuneACCESS, the table was reduced by TCRdb to in-frame sequences with V and J called. These copies leave out some clones; in studies compared against another copy, an unresolved V gene accounts for under half, and the cause of the remainder is not known. For V, J and clone size, that table is used; D and trimming come from the DNA. The sample records roughly 200,000 clones, approximately 90% of which are singletons. The top ten clones comprise 9% to 12% of the sample.

The clonotype comes from a man younger than 35 with acute COVID-19. This sequence uses TRBV2 and TRBJ1-2, with 8 central nucleotides matching TRBD1. Material: PBMCs or T cells enriched from blood (not recorded which). In nucleotides, the sequence is TGTGCCAGCACCGCCCAGGGGGCGCGGAATGGCTACACCTTC. Protein translation: CASTAQGARNGYTF.